This T cell receptor (beta chain) is from a study of blood T cell repertoires in COVID-19. Study overall: Some COVID-19 samples were acute and others convalescent; all came from the United States, Italy and Spain.

The CDR3 has 12 amino acids. Germline lookup yields CDR1 LNHDA and CDR2 SQIVND (reference sequence). Trimming removed 4 bases from V and 6 bases from J, with 10 bases in between. Measured with immunoSEQ multiplex PCR; TCRdb has only the in-frame clones, and not every one. Of more than 75,000 clones in the sample, more than 70% were seen once. Sequenced input: peripheral blood. The J gene is TRBJ2-7, the V gene TRBV19; D is perhaps TRBD1 (5 bases). The origin of this receptor is a man aged 50 to 60 with COVID-19, enrolled during active disease. The CDR3 is CASSTTAGEQYF. The CDR3 DNA reads as TGTGCCAGTAGTACGACAGCCGGCGAGCAGTACTTC.